The rows below give T cell receptor beta chains drawn from one sample of a study of T-cell reconstitution after alpha-beta-depleted transplantation in children. TCRdb independently ran MiXCR on the PCR reads; one entry per CDR3 protein. This table has roughly 23,000 distinct CDR3 sequences, approximately 10% appearing once. The sample was PBMCs from the stem cell graft donor, taken from the stem cell graft. The receptors derive from a human donor who donated a stem cell graft to a child with chronic granulomatous disease. Each CDR3 is given with its conserved first and last residue. A D gene is named only where the DNA matches it firmly.

cdr3_length	v_call	d_call	j_call	cdr3_aa
11	TRBV29-1	.	TRBJ1-1	CSVVRNTEAFF
15	TRBV7-9	TRBD2	TRBJ2-1	CASTKGLAEYNEQFF
18	TRBV7-8	TRBD2	TRBJ2-1	CASSLAQTSGSSYNEQFF
15	TRBV5-1	TRBD2	TRBJ2-1	CASSYLAGGSDEQFF
18	TRBV2	TRBD1	TRBJ1-2	CAFSYPTIYRDRGYGYTF
16	TRBV20-1	TRBD2	TRBJ2-1	CSASGLLAGGSNEQFF
17	TRBV10-3	.	TRBJ2-3	CAISDVFGGRRTDTQYF
18	TRBV28	.	TRBJ2-2	CASSLPSAFSLLSGELFF
18	TRBV12-3/TRBV12-4	.	TRBJ2-1	CASCLALSRDRPLYEQFF
15	TRBV27	.	TRBJ2-2	CASSLGGTWPGELFF
17	TRBV7-9	TRBD1	TRBJ2-1	CASNPGTGDSSYNEQFF
15	TRBV28	.	TRBJ2-7	CASSLLWRRAYEQYF
14	TRBV20-1	.	TRBJ1-6	CSAEGETRNSPLHF
14	TRBV11-2	.	TRBJ2-2	CASSLDRWTGELFF
13	TRBV9	.	TRBJ2-2	CASSVGVSGELFF
15	TRBV20-1	.	TRBJ2-1	CSAGIGPPLGNEQFF
12	TRBV29-1	.	TRBJ2-5	CSVDIGRETQYF
15	TRBV25-1	.	TRBJ2-1	CASSEYGGAHNEQFF
13	TRBV2	.	TRBJ1-2	CASSETPNYGYTF
14	TRBV7-6	.	TRBJ2-3	CASSLAGGSDTQYF
13	TRBV11-1	.	TRBJ2-2	CASSFGLTGELFF
15	TRBV12-3/TRBV12-4	TRBD2	TRBJ2-1	CASSQRGVMGNEQFF
16	TRBV20-1	.	TRBJ2-7	CCASRGGLSLSYEQYF
14	TRBV11-1	.	TRBJ1-2	CASSTRASDYGYTF
14	TRBV19	TRBD1	TRBJ2-1	CASGTGSSYNEQFF
14	TRBV3-1	TRBD1	TRBJ2-7	CASSLGTATYEQYF
14	TRBV29-1	.	TRBJ2-7	CSVEDRGATYEQYF
13	TRBV12-3/TRBV12-4	.	TRBJ2-7	CASSFGSTYEQYF
15	TRBV12-3/TRBV12-4	.	TRBJ2-7	CASSFPGTGAYEQYF
16	TRBV15	.	TRBJ2-7	CATSRDTRRGSYEQYF
15	TRBV9	.	TRBJ2-5	CASSVGGALEETQYF
21	TRBV18	TRBD2	TRBJ2-1	CASSWSRDGTSGSTLYNEQFF
16	TRBV7-2	.	TRBJ2-7	CASSRERNRVDYEQYF
16	TRBV7-7	.	TRBJ2-1	CASSLDAGNSYNEQFF
13	TRBV15	.	TRBJ2-1	CATSRDPSDEQFF
13	TRBV12-3/TRBV12-4	.	TRBJ1-2	CASSLDSVYGYTF
16	TRBV5-1	.	TRBJ2-2	CASSLDQGLLTGELFF
17	TRBV5-6	TRBD2	TRBJ2-5	CASSPGLAGCAGETQYF
14	TRBV7-2	.	TRBJ2-2	CASSFGGLAGELFF
14	TRBV2	.	TRBJ2-2	CASSDRANTGELFF
18	TRBV5-1	TRBD1	TRBJ2-1	CASSVAGTAVFSYNEQFF
17	TRBV29-1	TRBD2	TRBJ2-3	CSVEKTSGKGSTDTQYF
13	TRBV15	TRBD1	TRBJ2-5	CATMGTGAETQYF
13	TRBV20-1	.	TRBJ1-1	CSASNRVNTEAFF